This paragraph reports one T cell receptor beta chain. Antigen specificity is unknown. With V trimmed by 2 bases and J by 6 bases, 5 bases remained unmatched. The CDR3 contains 14 residues. Germline assignment: CDR1 SEHNR and CDR2 FQNEAQ (reference sequence). The data are from a study of vaccination and CD4 T cells after COVID-19. The sample's treatment: approximately 11-day PBMC culture with coronavirus spike peptide pools or control peptides (ViraFEST assay). IL-2 at about 10 IU/ml and peptide pools at about 9.5 ug/ml were added to PBMCs cultured at roughly 2.1 million per well. The assay that was used to sequence DNA from cultured CD4+ T cells was the Oncomine TCR Beta short-read assay. TCRdb reprocessed the PCR reads via MiXCR and lists one record per CDR3 protein. The table includes around 14,000 distinct CDR3 sequences, under 60% detected once.

The receptor was derived from a human donor who had recovered from COVID-19. This chain links TRBV7-9 with TRBJ2-7; 9 nucleotides agree with TRBD1. Input material: CD4+ T cells from blood, cultured in vitro. The CDR3 coding sequence is TGTGCCAGCAGCTTATCCGGGACAGGGACCGAGCAGTACTTC. Its protein is CASSLSGTGTEQYF.